This T cell receptor (beta chain) emerged from a study of neurological immune-mediated disorders. TCRdb recomputed calls from the 5' RACE reads with MiXCR, one row per CDR3 protein. The table shows tens of thousands of distinct CDR3 sequences, with 13% to 15% occurring only once. 2 million PBMCs stored at -80 C were the source of the unsorted libraries. This CDR3 is built from 16 residues. Losses at the gene ends were 0 bases for V and 5 bases for J; bases not matched to a gene: 4. Germline loops: CDR1 SGHRS, CDR2 YFSETQ. This clonotype was detected many times. This sequence was found in a woman in her forties or fifties in good health. Sequencing was performed on PBMCs. The chain recombines TRBV5-1 with TRBJ2-1, with TRBD2 matching 11 bases. The chain's CDR3 is CASSLAPGLADNEQFF. The CDR3 DNA follows: TGCGCCAGCAGCTTGGCCCCGGGACTAGCGGACAATGAGCAGTTCTTC.